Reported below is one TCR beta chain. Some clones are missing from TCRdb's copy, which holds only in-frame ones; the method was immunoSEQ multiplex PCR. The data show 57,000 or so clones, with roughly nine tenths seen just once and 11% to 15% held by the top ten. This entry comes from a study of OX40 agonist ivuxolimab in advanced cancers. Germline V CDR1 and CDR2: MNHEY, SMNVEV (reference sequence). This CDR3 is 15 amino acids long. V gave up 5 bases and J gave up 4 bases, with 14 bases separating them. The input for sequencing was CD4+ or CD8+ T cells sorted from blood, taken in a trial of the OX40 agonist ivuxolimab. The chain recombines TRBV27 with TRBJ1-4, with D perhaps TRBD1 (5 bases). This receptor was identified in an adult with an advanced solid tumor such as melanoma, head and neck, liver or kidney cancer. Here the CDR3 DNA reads TGTGCCAGCAGTGACCACAGGAGTTATAATGAAAAACTGTTTTTT. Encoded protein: CASSDHRSYNEKLFF.